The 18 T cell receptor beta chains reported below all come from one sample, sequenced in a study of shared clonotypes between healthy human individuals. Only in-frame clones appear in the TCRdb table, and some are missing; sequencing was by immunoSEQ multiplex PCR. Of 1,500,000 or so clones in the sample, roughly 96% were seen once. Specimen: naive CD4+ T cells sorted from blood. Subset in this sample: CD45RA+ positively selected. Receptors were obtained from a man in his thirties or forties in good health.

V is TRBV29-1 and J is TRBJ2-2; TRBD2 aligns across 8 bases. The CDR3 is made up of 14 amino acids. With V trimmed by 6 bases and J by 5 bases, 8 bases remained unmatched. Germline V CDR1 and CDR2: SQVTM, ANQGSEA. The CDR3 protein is CSVGSIAGTGELFF. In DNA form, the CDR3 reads TGCAGCGTCGGAAGCATAGCGGGAACCGGGGAGCTGTTTTTT.

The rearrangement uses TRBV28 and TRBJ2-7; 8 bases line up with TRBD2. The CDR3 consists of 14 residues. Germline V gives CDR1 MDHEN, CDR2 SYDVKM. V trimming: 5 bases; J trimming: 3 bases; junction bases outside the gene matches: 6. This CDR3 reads CASSLAGPFYEQYF. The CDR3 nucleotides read TGTGCCAGCAGTCTAGCGGGCCCCTTCTACGAGCAGTACTTC.

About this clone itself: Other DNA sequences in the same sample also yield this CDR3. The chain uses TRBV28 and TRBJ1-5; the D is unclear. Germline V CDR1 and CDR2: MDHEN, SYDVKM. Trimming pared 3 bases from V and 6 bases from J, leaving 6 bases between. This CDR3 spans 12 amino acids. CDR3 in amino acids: CASSLVSQPQHF. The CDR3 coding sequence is TGTGCCAGCAGTTTGGTATCTCAGCCCCAGCATTTT.

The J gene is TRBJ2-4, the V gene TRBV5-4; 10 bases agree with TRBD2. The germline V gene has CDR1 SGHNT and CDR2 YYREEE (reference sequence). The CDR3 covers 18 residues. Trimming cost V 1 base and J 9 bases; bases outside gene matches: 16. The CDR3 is CASSLTSGTIKKGAIQYF. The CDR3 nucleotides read TGTGCCAGCAGCTTGACTAGCGGGACGATCAAAAAAGGGGCCATTCAGTACTTC.

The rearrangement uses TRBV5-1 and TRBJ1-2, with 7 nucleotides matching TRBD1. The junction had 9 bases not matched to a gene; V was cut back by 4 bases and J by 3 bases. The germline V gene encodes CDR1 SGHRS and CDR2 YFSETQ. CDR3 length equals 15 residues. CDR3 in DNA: TGCGCCAGCAGCCAGTCCGGGACAGCTGACTATGGCTACACCTTC. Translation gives CASSQSGTADYGYTF.

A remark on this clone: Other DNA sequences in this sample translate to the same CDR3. CDR3 residues: CSATLNEQFF. The CDR3 DNA is TGCAGTGCCACCCTAAATGAGCAGTTCTTC. The chain links TRBV20-1 to TRBJ2-1; D unresolved. V was clipped by 6 bases and J by 7 bases, with 7 bases between them. The CDR3 runs to 10 residues. Per the germline V gene, CDR1 is DFQATT and CDR2 is SNEGSKA (reference sequence).

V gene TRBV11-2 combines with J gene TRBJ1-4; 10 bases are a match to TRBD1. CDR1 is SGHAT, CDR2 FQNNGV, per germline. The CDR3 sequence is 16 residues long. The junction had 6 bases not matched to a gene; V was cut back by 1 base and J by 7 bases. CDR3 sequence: CASSLVRGQGFEKLFF. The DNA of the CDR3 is TGTGCCAGCAGCTTAGTTCGGGGACAGGGGTTTGAAAAACTGTTTTTT.

CDR3 amino acids: CASSLVGQGTYSYNEQFF. DNA for the CDR3: TGCGCCAGCAGCTTGGTGGGACAGGGGACCTACTCCTACAATGAGCAGTTCTTC. The chain is built from TRBV5-1 and TRBJ2-1; 10 bases fit TRBD1. The V gene end was trimmed by 0 bases and the J gene end by 0 bases; junction bases not matched to a gene: 6. The CDR3 has 18 amino acids. Germline values: CDR1 SGHRS, CDR2 YFSETQ.

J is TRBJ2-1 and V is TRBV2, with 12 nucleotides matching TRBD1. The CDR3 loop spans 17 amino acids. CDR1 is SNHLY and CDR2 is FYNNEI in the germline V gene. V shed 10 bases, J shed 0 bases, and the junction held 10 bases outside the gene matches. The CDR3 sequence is CAILGTGGPSSYNEQFF. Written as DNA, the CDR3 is TGTGCCATCTTAGGGACAGGGGGCCCGAGCTCCTACAATGAGCAGTTCTTC.

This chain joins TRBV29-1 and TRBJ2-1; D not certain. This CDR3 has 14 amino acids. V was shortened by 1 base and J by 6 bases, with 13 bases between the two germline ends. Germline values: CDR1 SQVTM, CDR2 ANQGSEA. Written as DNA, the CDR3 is TGCAGCGTTGAAGGGCAGGTTAATCGCAATGAGCAGTTCTTC. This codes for CSVEGQVNRNEQFF.

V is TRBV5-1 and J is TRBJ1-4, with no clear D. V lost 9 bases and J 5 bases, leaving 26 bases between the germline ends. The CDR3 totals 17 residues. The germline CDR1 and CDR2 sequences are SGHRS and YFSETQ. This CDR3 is CANQAKVAANPNEKLFF. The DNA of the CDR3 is TGCGCCAACCAAGCAAAGGTAGCGGCAAACCCCAATGAAAAACTGTTTTTT.

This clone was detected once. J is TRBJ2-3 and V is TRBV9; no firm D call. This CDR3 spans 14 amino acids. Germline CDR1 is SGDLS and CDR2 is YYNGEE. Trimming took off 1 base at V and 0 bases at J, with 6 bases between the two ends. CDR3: CASSVWGSTDTQYF. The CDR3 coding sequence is TGTGCCAGCAGCGTATGGGGTAGCACAGATACGCAGTATTTT.

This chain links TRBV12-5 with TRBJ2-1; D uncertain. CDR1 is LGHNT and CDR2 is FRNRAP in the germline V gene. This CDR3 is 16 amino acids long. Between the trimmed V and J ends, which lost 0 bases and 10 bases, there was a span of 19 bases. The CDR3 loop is CASGLVVASDTGEQFF. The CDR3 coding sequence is TGTGCTAGTGGTTTGGTAGTGGCCTCTGATACTGGGGAGCAGTTCTTC.

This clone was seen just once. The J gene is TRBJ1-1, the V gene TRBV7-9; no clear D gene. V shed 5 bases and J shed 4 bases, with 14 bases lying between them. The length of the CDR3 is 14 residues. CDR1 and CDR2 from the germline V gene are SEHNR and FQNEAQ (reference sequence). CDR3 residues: CASSDRTLGTEAFF. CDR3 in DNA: TGTGCCAGCAGCGACCGAACCTTAGGCACTGAAGCTTTCTTT.

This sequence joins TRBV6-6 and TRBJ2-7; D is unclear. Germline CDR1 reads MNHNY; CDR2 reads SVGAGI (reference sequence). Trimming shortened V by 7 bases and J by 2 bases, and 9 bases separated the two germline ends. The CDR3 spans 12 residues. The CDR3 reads CASTRATYEQYF. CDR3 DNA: TGTGCCAGCACTCGAGCCACCTACGAGCAGTACTTC.

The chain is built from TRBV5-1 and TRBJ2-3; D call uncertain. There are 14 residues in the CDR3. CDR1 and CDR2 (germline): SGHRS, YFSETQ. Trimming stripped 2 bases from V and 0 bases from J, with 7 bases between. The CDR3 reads CASSLPQSTDTQYF. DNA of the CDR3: TGCGCCAGCAGCTTACCACAAAGCACAGATACGCAGTATTTT.

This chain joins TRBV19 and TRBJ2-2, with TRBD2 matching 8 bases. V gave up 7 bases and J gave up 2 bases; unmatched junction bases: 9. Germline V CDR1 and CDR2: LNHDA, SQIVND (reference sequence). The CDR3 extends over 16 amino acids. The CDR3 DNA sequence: TGTGCCAGTACGAGTAGCGGGAAGCGAAACACCGGGGAGCTGTTTTTT. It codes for CASTSSGKRNTGELFF.

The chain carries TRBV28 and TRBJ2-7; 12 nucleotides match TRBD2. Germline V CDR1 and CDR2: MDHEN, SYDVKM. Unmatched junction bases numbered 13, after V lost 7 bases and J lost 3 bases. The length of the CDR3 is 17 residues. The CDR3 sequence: CASTALLRLAGVYEQYF. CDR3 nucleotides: TGTGCCAGCACCGCGCTCCTGCGACTAGCGGGAGTCTACGAGCAGTACTTC.